The T cell receptor beta chain under discussion was sequenced for a study of T cells in Graves' hyperthyroidism and ophthalmopathy. In regard to this clonotype: Its specificity is not known.

RNA transcripts served as the template for amplifying TCR beta CDR3 regions. HTBI primers were the set used in a first-round RT-PCR of the TCR CDR3. Via MiXCR, TCRdb re-called the multiplex PCR reads, giving one row per CDR3 protein. The sample lists about 360,000 distinct CDR3 sequences; 13% were seen once. Exclusion criteria comprised uncontrolled infection, other autoimmune disease, pregnancy or lactation. General observations from the study: Ophthalmopathy stood apart from stable hyperthyroidism in a 13 V-J model.

The TCR was taken from a woman between 18 and 29 years old with Graves' hyperthyroidism. The sample taken for sequencing was blood.

The CDR3 loop is CASSFLGRRTSGQFF. The DNA for the CDR3 is TGTGCCAGCAGCTTTCTAGGGAGACGGACAAGCGGGCAGTTCTTC. J is TRBJ2-1 and V is TRBV7-9, with D perhaps TRBD1 or TRBD2 (5 bases each). The CDR3 has 15 amino acids. V lost 3 bases and J lost 12, with 21 bases in between. The V gene's germline CDR1 is SEHNR and CDR2 FQNEAQ (reference sequence).